This TCR beta chain was recovered during a study of blood T cell repertoires in COVID-19 (TCRdb year 2020). For the study in its entirety: For ImmuneRACE Cohort 3, a participant was defined as recovered based on two consecutive negative NP/OP PCR tests, clearance by a healthcare professional, or resolution of symptoms. The collaborator samples originated in the United States, Italy and Spain and spanned the acute and convalescent phases of COVID-19. The material from the prospective study consisted of cDNA or gDNA derived from T cells, B-cell-depleted T cells, or PBMCs. Subjects who had been exposed to COVID-19, were actively infected with it, or had recovered from it provided the deeply sampled blood TCRbeta repertoires that made up the dataset. The repertoires were released in a freely available public database meant as a resource for research on the immune response to SARS-CoV-2. The samples were drawn from the first 160 participants of the ongoing ImmuneRACE study and from 950 to 1,500 subjects provided by 6 global collaborators. Sample metadata almost always included a de-identified subject ID, COVID-19 status, age in years and sex. Where HLA class I and class II types were available, the types were taken from metadata supplied by the sample provider, not from assay-based typing.

With respect to this clone: The antigen it binds to is not known. Within one base of it there is no much larger clone, and no base qualities were kept.

The immunoSEQ Assay, a bias-controlled multiplex PCR, was used to amplify TCRbeta CDR3 regions from genomic DNA. In the source study's methods: Within the assay, amplification of reference gene primers was used to estimate how many nucleated cells each sample contained. Sequence reads were collapsed and filtered to measure the absolute abundance of every unique TCRbeta CDR3 rearrangement. For each sample, productive Simpson clonality was calculated as the square root of Simpson's diversity index over productive rearrangements. TCRdb stores this immuneACCESS table with in-frame sequences only. Part of the clones is absent; in the studies checked, under half of the shortfall reflects unresolved V genes, and no reason is known for the rest. That table gives V, J and clone size, and the DNA gave D and trimming. Across this sample there are some 200,000 clones, with about nine tenths seen only once. Of the sample, approximately 3% is held by the ten largest clones.

Participants in the prospective study were aged roughly 18 to 100 years, lived in more than 20 United States geographic areas, and enrolled through a virtual design. In the prospective study, participants were assigned to cohorts based on the clinical history participants reported in a screening survey and a study questionnaire. Each participant in the prospective study had whole blood, serum and a nasopharyngeal or oropharyngeal swab collected by mobile phlebotomists. Participants in the prospective study had the option to provide additional blood draws and questionnaires over a roughly 2-month period. Blood samples from the prospective study were shipped frozen or at room temperature prior to DNA extraction. Study-level results and caveats: How much clinical and demographic metadata was included differed by source and by participant, and the metadata was provided uncurated.

This clonotype was obtained from a woman aged 50 to 65 in a cohort exposed to, infected with or recovered from COVID-19 (not recorded which). Sequenced sample: PBMCs or T cells enriched from blood (not recorded which).

Here is the DNA: TGTGCCAGCAGTGGAGCCTACGAGCAGTACTTC. Its protein reads: CASSGAYEQYF. The receptor chain draws on TRBV2 and TRBJ2-7; the D gene assignment is ambiguous. Trimming removed 4 bases from V and 2 bases from J, leaving 3 bases between the germline ends. Reading the germline V gene gives CDR1 SNHLY and CDR2 FYNNEI. The CDR3 has 11 amino acids, counting the end cysteine and phenylalanine. The DNA shown is the 33-base CDR3, in frame from base 1.